The 6 T cell receptor beta chains reported below all come from one sample, sequenced in a study of blood T cell repertoires in COVID-19. Clones were read by immunoSEQ multiplex PCR, and TCRdb kept only the in-frame ones, dropping some. The repertoire holds hundreds of thousands of clones, with about 87% as singletons. What was sequenced was peripheral blood. The receptor set was obtained from a man aged 18 to 35 with COVID-19, enrolled during active disease.

The rearrangement uses TRBV15 and TRBJ2-7; D remains unclear. Between the trimmed V and J ends, which lost 4 bases and 6 bases, there was a span of 13 bases. The CDR3 runs 13 residues. The germline gives CDR1 LNHNV, CDR2 YYDKDF (reference sequence). CDR3 in DNA: TGTGCCACCAGCATAGACCGGGTTGCCGAGCAGTACTTC. This encodes CATSIDRVAEQYF.

A note on this clone: At the DNA level, this CDR3 is encoded by other sequences in the same sample as well. The J gene is TRBJ1-1, the V gene TRBV7-9, with 11 bases aligning to TRBD1. The CDR3 extends over 14 amino acids. Trimming at V came to 3 bases and at J to 6 bases, leaving 3 bases not matched to a gene. Germline V lookup: CDR1 SEHNR, CDR2 FQNEAQ (reference sequence). The CDR3 is CASSFPGQGAEAFF. CDR3 bases: TGTGCCAGCAGCTTTCCGGGACAGGGGGCTGAAGCTTTCTTT.

V is TRBV27 and J is TRBJ2-1, with 7 bases matching TRBD2. Per the germline V gene, CDR1 is MNHEY and CDR2 is SMNVEV (reference sequence). Trimming cost V 3 bases and J 6 bases; bases outside gene matches: 5. The CDR3 is 14 residues long. The CDR3 loop is CASSLSGASNEQFF. For the CDR3, the DNA is TGTGCCAGCAGTTTGAGCGGGGCCAGCAATGAGCAGTTCTTC.

The chain links TRBV19 to TRBJ2-1; 12 bases map to TRBD2. V was pared by 1 base and J by 4 bases, with 11 bases of the junction left unmatched. Germline CDR1 is LNHDA and CDR2 is SQIVND (reference sequence). The length of the CDR3 is 19 residues. CDR3 nucleotide sequence: TGTGCCAGTAGTATAGTCTTCGGGACTAGCGGGCTTAATTACAATGAGCAGTTCTTC. This sequence encodes CASSIVFGTSGLNYNEQFF. Based on the CDR3 plus reference TRBV19 and TRBJ2-1, the full variable domain is DGGITQSPKYLFRKEGQNVTLSCEQNLNHDAMYWYRQDPGQGLRLIYYSQIVNDFQKGDIAEGYSVSREKKESFPLTVTSAQKNPTAFYLCASSIVFGTSGLNYNEQFFGPGTRLTVL.

The chain couples TRBV27 to TRBJ1-1; D is ambiguous. The germline V gene encodes CDR1 MNHEY and CDR2 SMNVEV (reference sequence). The CDR3 consists of 15 residues. V lost 7 bases to trimming and J lost 0 bases, with 15 bases between them. The CDR3 DNA sequence: TGTGCCAGCACTCCGCGGGGATCCATGAACACTGAAGCTTTCTTT. Translating it yields CASTPRGSMNTEAFF.

This rearrangement joins TRBV18 to TRBJ1-1; 8 nucleotides agree with TRBD1. The CDR3 spans 15 residues. The V gene end was trimmed by 1 base and the J gene end by 3 bases; junction bases not matched to a gene: 4. Germline loops: CDR1 KGHSH, CDR2 LQKENI. Here the CDR3 DNA reads TGTGCCAGCTCACCACTACCGACAGGGGACACTGAAGCTTTCTTT. Protein: CASSPLPTGDTEAFF.